These 29 T cell receptor beta chains originate from one sample sequenced in a study of T cells in women clearing cervical HPV infection. TCRdb's table, derived via immunoSEQ multiplex PCR, lists solely in-frame clones and lacks some. This listing includes around 20,000 clones. The material sequenced was blood buffy coat. Receptors originate from a woman between 18 and 70 years old with a cervical HPV16 infection that either progressed to CIN3+ or cleared (not recorded which).

The CDR3 loop is CASSISQGANTGELFF. The part of the CDR3 DNA that was read is TGTGCCAGTAGTATATCGCAGGGCGCGAACACCGGGGAG. The V and J genes are TRBV19 and TRBJ2-2; D perhaps matches TRBD1 (5 bases). The CDR3 extends 3 residues past the end of the read, so its final part is completed from the germline J gene. Per the germline V gene, CDR1 is LNHDA and CDR2 is SQIVND (reference sequence). The CDR3 covers 16 residues. Trimming removed 2 bases from V and 0 bases from J, with 10 bases in between. The whole variable domain, remainder taken from reference TRBV19 and TRBJ2-2, is DGGITQSPKYLFRKEGQNVTLSCEQNLNHDAMYWYRQDPGQGLRLIYYSQIVNDFQKGDIAEGYSVSREKKESFPLTVTSAQKNPTAFYLCASSISQGANTGELFFGEGSRLTVL.

On this clone: The DNA ends 3 residues before the CDR3 does, and the rest of the CDR3 is filled in from the germline J gene. The chain links TRBV18 to TRBJ2-4; TRBD1 matches at 10 bases. The length of the CDR3 is 16 residues. Germline V gives CDR1 KGHSH, CDR2 LQKENI. Incomplete CDR3 DNA: TGTGCCAGCTCATCGGGACAGGGGTCGTCTAACTATGGT. Its translation is CASSSGQGSSNYG. The whole CDR3 protein is CASSSGQGSSNYGQYF.

Points on this clone: The CDR3 is cut off 3 residues early in the read; its end comes from the germline J gene. The gene calls are TRBV10-3 and TRBJ2-1; 10 nucleotides agree with TRBD2. Losses at the gene ends were 6 bases for V and 4 bases for J; bases not matched to a gene: 3. CDR3 length: 14 residues. Germline CDR1 ENHRY, CDR2 SYGVKD. The sequenced CDR3 bases are TGTGCCATCAGGAGCGGGGGGGGGTACAATGAG. Encoded protein: CAIRSGGGYNE. In full, the CDR3 reads CAIRSGGGYNEQFF.

Worth noting for this clone: The sequenced fragment ends 3 residues before the CDR3 boundary, so the rest is inferred from the germline J gene. The chain recombines TRBV18 with TRBJ2-5; 7 bases align to TRBD1. The CDR3 covers 13 residues. V shed 3 bases, J shed 5 bases, and the junction held 3 bases outside the gene matches. The V gene's germline CDR1 is KGHSH and CDR2 LQKENI. This CDR3 reads CASSPGTVETQYF. The sequenced CDR3 bases are TGTGCCAGCTCACCCGGGACAGTGGAGACC.

Points on this clone: The read halts 3 residues ahead of the CDR3 end, with the missing end drawn from the germline J gene. The V and J genes are TRBV6-1 and TRBJ2-1; no firm D call. CDR3 length equals 12 residues. Germline CDR1 and CDR2: MNHNS and SASEGT. V dropped 4 bases and J dropped 8 bases, with 9 bases sitting between them. CDR3 in amino acids: CASSAKGYEQFF. The sequenced part of the CDR3 DNA is TGTGCCAGCAGTGCCAAGGGCTATGAG.

Note on this clone: Read coverage stops 3 residues before the CDR3 terminus; the germline J gene supplies the remainder. The V gene is TRBV7-6, the J gene TRBJ1-1; D unresolved. The ends were cut back, 5 bases at V and 3 bases at J, with 10 bases in the middle. The CDR3 spans 13 residues. Germline V gene lookup returns CDR1 SGHVS and CDR2 FNYEAQ. CDR3 bases read: TGTGCCAGCAGCCCGGTTGAGCACACTGAA. Protein sequence: CASSPVEHTE. The full CDR3 is CASSPVEHTEAFF. Full variable domain (remainder filled in from reference TRBV7-6 and TRBJ1-1): GAGVSQSPRYKVTKRGQDVALRCDPISGHVSLYWYRQALGQGPEFLTYFNYEAQQDKSGLPNDRFSAERPEGSISTLTIQRTEQRDSAMYRCASSPVEHTEAFFGQGTRLTVV.

Concerning this clone: One end of the junction fails to match germline, which may point to a read error. The CDR3: CSAREWGENYGYTF. The sequenced part of the CDR3 DNA is TGCAGTGCTCGAGAATGGGGGGAGAACTATGGC. The chain links TRBV20-1 to TRBJ1-2; possible D gene TRBD1, 5 bases. Read sequence stops 3 residues before the CDR3 end, and the germline J gene provides the missing end. The CDR3 totals 14 residues. Germline CDR1 reads DFQATT; CDR2 reads SNEGSKA (reference sequence).

Of note for this clone: The CDR3 goes on 3 residues after the read ends, and that part is filled in from the germline J gene. V gene TRBV18 combines with J gene TRBJ2-1, with D perhaps matching TRBD1 (5 bases). The CDR3 runs 14 residues. CDR1 is KGHSH, CDR2 LQKENI, per germline. V lost 0 bases to trimming and J lost 3 bases, with 6 bases between them. CDR3 sequence: CASSPPQVYNEQFF. Partial CDR3 DNA: TGTGCCAGCTCACCACCACAGGTCTACAATGAG.

For this clone: The read ends 3 residues shy of where the CDR3 ends; the end is completed using the germline J gene. The chain is built from TRBV2 and TRBJ2-7; D remains ambiguous. Trimming left V 4 bases short and J 2 bases short, with 12 bases between. The germline V gene encodes CDR1 SNHLY and CDR2 FYNNEI. The CDR3 runs 14 residues. CDR3 residues: CASSASALTYEQYF. The sequenced part of the CDR3 DNA is TGTGCCAGCAGTGCCAGCGCCCTCACCTACGAG.

A note on this clone: The read terminates 3 residues before the CDR3 end, so the remaining end is supplied by the germline J gene. The chain recombines TRBV5-1 with TRBJ1-1; 9 bases are a match to TRBD1. With 1 base clipped from V and 6 bases from J, the junction kept 7 bases outside the gene matches. The CDR3 contains 15 residues. Per the germline V gene, CDR1 is SGHRS and CDR2 is YFSETQ. CDR3 bases read: TGCGCCAGCAGCTTGTTACAGGGGGCTGGCGCTGAA. Its protein is CASSLLQGAGAE. The full CDR3 is CASSLLQGAGAEAFF.

With regard to this clone: The read ends 3 residues early relative to the CDR3; the germline J gene fills the gap. This sequence joins TRBV19 and TRBJ2-4, with 7 bases lining up with TRBD1. This CDR3 contains 14 residues. The germline CDR1 and CDR2 sequences are LNHDA and SQIVND (reference sequence). Partial CDR3 DNA: TGTGCCAGTAGGAGACAGGGCCCCTTCGATGGT. Its protein product is CASRRQGPFDG. The entire CDR3 protein reads CASRRQGPFDGQYF.

Regarding this clone: One junction end disagrees with the germline gene, perhaps due to a read error. The CDR3 end lies 3 residues beyond the end of the read and is filled in from the germline J gene. J is TRBJ2-3 and V is TRBV7-7; D is perhaps TRBD1 (5 bases). The CDR3 spans 15 residues. Germline CDR1 reads SSHAT; CDR2 reads FNYEAQ (reference sequence). The CDR3 loop reads CASSLEGRGTDTQYF. CDR3 DNA (partial): TGTGCTAGCAGCTTAGAAGGCAGGGGCACAGATACG.

Concerning this clone: The read halts 3 residues ahead of the CDR3 end, with the missing end drawn from the germline J gene. The chain combines TRBV28 with TRBJ2-3; the match to TRBD1 covers 8 bases. The CDR3 contains 16 residues. Germline V lookup: CDR1 MDHEN, CDR2 SYDVKM. Trimming at V came to 8 bases and at J to 1 base, leaving 11 bases not matched to a gene. The covered CDR3 bases are TGTGCCAGCCGGCCCTGGACAGGGCGTCGCACAGATACG. This sequence encodes CASRPWTGRRTDT. The CDR3 as a whole reads CASRPWTGRRTDTQYF. Combining the CDR3 with reference TRBV28 and TRBJ2-3 gives the whole variable domain DVKVTQSSRYLVKRTGEKVFLECVQDMDHENMFWYRQDPGLGLRLIYFSYDVKMKEKGDIPEGYSVSREKKERFSLILESASTNQTSMYLCASRPWTGRRTDTQYFGPGTRLTVL.

This clone is deemed medium-sized by its frequency. The read stops 3 residues short of the end of the CDR3; the missing end is completed from the germline J gene. The V gene is TRBV20-1, the J gene TRBJ2-1; 11 nucleotides line up with TRBD1. The CDR3 is made up of 14 amino acids. The V gene's germline CDR1 is DFQATT and CDR2 SNEGSKA (reference sequence). The ends lost 5 bases at V and 3 bases at J; junction bases unmatched: 3. CDR3 DNA, as far as it was read: TGCAGTGCTGTCGGGACAGGGGGCTACAATGAG. Translated, it gives CSAVGTGGYNE. Given in full, the CDR3 is CSAVGTGGYNEQFF.

As concerns this clone: Coverage ceases 3 residues before the CDR3 finishes, and the germline J gene fills in the end. The rearrangement joins TRBV6-1 to TRBJ1-2, with D possibly being TRBD1 (6 bases). CDR1 and CDR2 from the germline V gene are MNHNS and SASEGT. CDR3 length: 17 amino acids. The CDR3 is CASSEAQGGGGTDTYTF. The CDR3 bases that were read are TGTGCCAGCAGTGAAGCGCAGGGAGGGGGTGGCACAGATACC.

The CDR3 bases that were read are TGTGCCAGCAGAGCAGGGGGCTGGGAGAAA. Translating gives CASRAGGWEK. The entire CDR3 is CASRAGGWEKLFF. This chain joins TRBV2 and TRBJ1-4; TRBD1 matches 8 bases. The read is 3 residues too short to cover the CDR3 end, so that end is filled in from the germline J gene. CDR3 length: 13 amino acids. In germline, CDR1 is SNHLY, CDR2 FYNNEI.

A remark on this clone: The CDR3 goes on 3 residues after the read ends, and that part is filled in from the germline J gene. The chain carries TRBV5-1 and TRBJ2-3, with unresolved D. The CDR3 is 16 residues long. Germline lookup yields CDR1 SGHRS and CDR2 YFSETQ. The CDR3: CASTPNAATNTETQYF. The sequenced part of the CDR3 DNA is TGCGCCAGCACACCCAATGCGGCAACAAATACGGAGACG.

As for this clone: The junction and the germline gene differ at one end; a read error may be behind it. The sequenced fragment ends 3 residues before the CDR3 boundary, so the rest is inferred from the germline J gene. This chain connects TRBV4-2 to TRBJ1-2; D ambiguous. CDR1 and CDR2 from the germline V gene are LGHNA and YNFKEQ. CDR3 length equals 15 residues. The DNA read from the CDR3 is TGCGCCAGCAGCCAAGATCGGGGAGCAAACTATGGC. Its protein product is CASSQDRGANYG. In full, the CDR3 reads CASSQDRGANYGYTF.

About this clone itself: The read stops 3 residues short of the end of the CDR3; the missing end is completed from the germline J gene. J is TRBJ2-3 and V is TRBV5-4, with D perhaps TRBD2 (7 bases). Germline assignment: CDR1 SGHNT and CDR2 YYREEE (reference sequence). Trimming removed 4 bases from V and 0 bases from J, with 12 bases in between. The CDR3 length is 15 residues. The CDR3 here is CASSPRGASTDTQYF. The part of the CDR3 DNA that was read is TGTGCCAGCAGCCCCCGGGGGGCTAGCACAGATACG.

On this clone: Coverage ceases 3 residues before the CDR3 finishes, and the germline J gene fills in the end. The chain has TRBV5-6 and TRBJ2-5; D gene uncertain. The CDR3 is 15 amino acids. From germline, CDR1 is SGHDT and CDR2 YYEEEE. Trimming took 1 base from V and 0 from J, leaving 10 bases between them. The covered CDR3 bases are TGTGCCAGCAGCTTGTTCAGCAGGTACCAAGAGACC. This sequence encodes CASSLFSRYQET. The whole CDR3 region reads CASSLFSRYQETQYF.

The part of the CDR3 DNA that was read is TGTGCCAGTAGTCCGGACAGAGCCTTCTCTGGGGCCAACGTG. Translating it yields CASSPDRAFSGANV. The entire CDR3 protein is CASSPDRAFSGANVLFF. The chain couples TRBV19 to TRBJ2-2; the D gene is possibly TRBD1 (6 bases). The read gets to within 3 residues of the CDR3 end, and the germline J gene fills in the rest. Germline CDR1 reads LNHDA; CDR2 reads SQIVND (reference sequence). This CDR3 has 17 amino acids.

Comments on this clone: The read halts 3 residues ahead of the CDR3 end, with the missing end drawn from the germline J gene. J is TRBJ1-6 and V is TRBV28; D is unclear. The V end was cut by 3 bases, the J end by 0 bases, with 9 bases between. Germline CDR1 is MDHEN and CDR2 is SYDVKM. The CDR3 sequence is 16 residues long. The part of the CDR3 DNA that was read is TGTGCCAGCAGTTTCGTCGCGAGCTCCTATAATTCACCC. It is translated as CASSFVASSYNSP. The full CDR3 protein reads CASSFVASSYNSPLHF.

In the case of this clone: With the read ending 3 residues before the CDR3 end, the germline J gene is used to fill in that end. The V call is TRBV19, the J call TRBJ2-3; TRBD2 aligns across 7 bases. CDR1 and CDR2 (germline): LNHDA, SQIVND (reference sequence). The CDR3 contains 13 residues. V shed 10 bases, J shed 1 base, and the junction held 5 bases outside the gene matches. CDR3 DNA, as far as it was read: TGTGCCACCGCGGGGGACCGCACAGATACG. Protein sequence: CATAGDRTDT. The CDR3, in full, reads CATAGDRTDTQYF.

Measured by frequency, this clone is medium-sized. The read ends 3 residues before the CDR3 terminus; that terminus is restored from the germline J gene. The chain combines TRBV5-1 with TRBJ2-1; 11 bases line up with TRBD2. Germline V gene data show CDR1 as SGHRS and CDR2 as YFSETQ. The ends lost 5 bases at V and 8 bases at J; junction bases unmatched: 6. This CDR3 is built from 14 residues. The CDR3 loop reads CASSSLAGGDEQFF. The sequenced part of the CDR3 DNA is TGCGCCAGCAGTTCCCTAGCGGGGGGCGATGAG.

With respect to this clone: Read sequence stops 3 residues before the CDR3 end, and the germline J gene provides the missing end. This chain connects TRBV29-1 to TRBJ1-4, with TRBD1 matching over 8 bases. This CDR3 region has 14 residues. Trimming cost V 7 bases and J 8 bases; bases outside gene matches: 12. The V gene's germline CDR1 is SQVTM and CDR2 ANQGSEA. The CDR3 spells CSARLDRGEEKLFF. CDR3 DNA, as far as it was read: TGCAGCGCAAGACTAGACAGGGGAGAAGAAAAA.

Worth noting for this clone: The CDR3 end is not reached by the read, which stops 3 residues before it; the germline J gene fills it in. The chain employs TRBV2 and TRBJ2-1; perhaps TRBD1 as D (6 bases). This CDR3 has 13 amino acids. The ends were cut back, 6 bases at V and 9 bases at J, with 15 bases in the middle. CDR1 and CDR2 from the germline V gene are SNHLY and FYNNEI. The CDR3 here is CASSTRQVSEQFF. CDR3 DNA, as far as it was read: TGTGCCAGCAGCACCCGACAGGTCTCTGAG.

Points on this clone: The sequence runs out 3 residues before the end of the CDR3; the remainder is reconstructed from the germline J gene. This sequence joins TRBV19 and TRBJ1-2, with 8 positions matching TRBD1. The length of the CDR3 is 14 residues. Germline V CDR1 and CDR2: LNHDA, SQIVND (reference sequence). CDR3 residues: CASSTTGEGYDYTF. The sequenced part of the CDR3 DNA is TGTGCCAGTAGTACGACAGGGGAGGGGTACGAC. Full variable domain (remainder filled in from reference TRBV19 and TRBJ1-2): DGGITQSPKYLFRKEGQNVTLSCEQNLNHDAMYWYRQDPGQGLRLIYYSQIVNDFQKGDIAEGYSVSREKKESFPLTVTSAQKNPTAFYLCASSTTGEGYDYTFGSGTRLTVV.

On this clone: The CDR3 goes on 3 residues after the read ends, and that part is filled in from the germline J gene. The chain couples TRBV29-1 to TRBJ2-3; 11 bases align to TRBD2. The V gene's germline CDR1 is SQVTM and CDR2 ANQGSEA. CDR3 length: 13 residues. Here the CDR3 reads CSVSSSGGETQYF. CDR3 DNA, as far as it was read: TGCAGCGTTTCCAGTAGCGGGGGGGAGACG.

Comment on this clone: The CDR3 is cut off 3 residues early in the read; its end comes from the germline J gene. The genes are TRBV2 and TRBJ2-2; a possible D gene is TRBD1 (5 bases). This CDR3 spans 14 amino acids. CDR1 is SNHLY and CDR2 is FYNNEI in the germline V gene. Between the trimmed V and J ends, which lost 5 bases and 2 bases, there was a span of 9 bases. The CDR3 loop reads CASSRGTNTGELFF. CDR3 DNA, as far as it was read: TGTGCCAGCAGTAGGGGAACAAACACCGGGGAG.